Each of the 9 T cell receptor beta chains below was sequenced from the same sample in a study of T cells after posttransplantation cyclophosphamide. Libraries were prepared by immunoSEQ multiplex PCR; TCRdb keeps only in-frame clonotypes and omits some of them. The table records 11,000 to 15,000 clones, roughly 80% of them present only once. The specimen sequenced was memory CD4+ T cells sorted from PBMCs. These receptors were taken from a man aged 45-60 years.

This chain connects TRBV18 to TRBJ1-1; D ambiguous. Germline V gives CDR1 KGHSH, CDR2 LQKENI. V shed 5 bases and J shed 4 bases, with 8 bases lying between them. This CDR3 contains 12 residues. The CDR3 bases are TGTGCCAGCTCAGGAGGTGGCACTGAAGCTTTCTTT. Amino acids: CASSGGGTEAFF.

The count of this clone is one. The chain recombines TRBV15 with TRBJ1-2; TRBD1 is a possible D gene (6 bases). The CDR3 is 17 residues long. In germline, CDR1 is LNHNV, CDR2 YYDKDF (reference sequence). V was clipped by 3 bases and J by 2 bases, with 19 bases between them. This CDR3 is CATSSLQGGDLNYGYTF. Here the CDR3 DNA reads TGTGCCACCAGCAGCCTACAGGGTGGAGACTTAAACTATGGCTACACCTTC. The full variable domain, its missing parts supplied by reference TRBV15 and TRBJ1-2, is DAMVIQNPRYQVTQFGKPVTLSCSQTLNHNVMYWYQQKSSQAPKLLFHYYDKDFNNEADTPDNFQSRRPNTSFCFLDIRSPGLGDTAMYLCATSSLQGGDLNYGYTFGSGTRLTVV.

V and J are TRBV5-4 and TRBJ1-2; D possibly corresponds to TRBD1 (5 bases). V lost 0 bases, J lost 7 bases, and 10 bases lay in between. Germline CDR1 is SGHNT and CDR2 is YYREEE (reference sequence). This CDR3 region has 13 residues. Here the CDR3 DNA reads TGTGCCAGCAGCTTGGTGGGCAGGGCTGGCTACACCTTC. This gives the protein CASSLVGRAGYTF.

V is TRBV5-1 and J is TRBJ1-1; 12 nucleotides agree with TRBD1. CDR3 length equals 18 residues. The germline V gene has CDR1 SGHRS and CDR2 YFSETQ. J lost 2 bases, V lost 4 bases, and 12 bases had no gene match. DNA for the CDR3: TGCGCCAGCAGCGTCGCTAGGGACAGGGGGCATGGAAACACTGAAGCTTTCTTT. It translates to CASSVARDRGHGNTEAFF. The full variable domain, completed using reference TRBV5-1 and TRBJ1-1, is KAGVTQTPRYLIKTRGQQVTLSCSPISGHRSVSWYQQTPGQGLQFLFEYFSETQRNKGNFPGRFSGRQFSNSRSEMNVSTLELGDSALYLCASSVARDRGHGNTEAFFGQGTRLTVV.

This rearrangement joins TRBV5-1 to TRBJ2-3; no definite D call. The CDR3 extends over 14 amino acids. The germline CDR1 and CDR2 sequences are SGHRS and YFSETQ. Trimming shortened V by 0 bases and J by 4 bases, and 9 bases separated the two germline ends. CDR3 amino acids: CASSLDLLADTQYF. The CDR3 nucleotides read TGCGCCAGCAGCTTGGATCTCCTCGCAGATACGCAGTATTTT. Using reference TRBV5-1 and TRBJ2-3 for the parts outside the CDR3, the full variable domain is KAGVTQTPRYLIKTRGQQVTLSCSPISGHRSVSWYQQTPGQGLQFLFEYFSETQRNKGNFPGRFSGRQFSNSRSEMNVSTLELGDSALYLCASSLDLLADTQYFGPGTRLTVL.

The chain uses TRBV6-6 and TRBJ2-1; tentatively, D is TRBD2 (5 bases). Germline values: CDR1 MNHNY, CDR2 SVGAGI (reference sequence). Trimming took 0 bases from V and 3 from J, leaving 6 bases between them. The CDR3 runs to 14 residues. CDR3 nucleotide sequence: TGTGCCAGCAGTTACTCGAGGGTCTACAATGAGCAGTTCTTC. Amino acids: CASSYSRVYNEQFF.

The chain is built from TRBV30 and TRBJ2-3; no reliable D call. CDR3 size: 11 residues. V was trimmed by 0 bases and J by 12 bases, leaving 10 bases between them. Germline lookup yields CDR1 GTSNPN and CDR2 SVGIG (reference sequence). CDR3 amino acids: CAWSVARVQYF. The CDR3 DNA reads TGTGCCTGGAGTGTTGCCCGGGTTCAGTATTTT.

This clone has just a few counts. V is TRBV6-1 and J is TRBJ2-7; 11 bases fit TRBD2. Per the germline V gene, CDR1 is MNHNS and CDR2 is SASEGT. The CDR3 spans 14 residues. V was clipped by 7 bases and J by 1 base; unmatched bases: 3. This CDR3 reads CASTRLAGSYEQYF. CDR3 bases: TGTGCCAGCACCAGACTAGCGGGGTCCTACGAGCAGTACTTC.

The chain employs TRBV7-2 and TRBJ2-2; 7 bases are shared with TRBD1. The CDR3 length is 13 residues. Germline V gene lookup returns CDR1 SGHTA and CDR2 FQGNSA. With V trimmed by 5 bases and J by 6 bases, 3 bases remained unmatched. The chain's CDR3 is CASSPGQAGELFF. The CDR3 DNA reads TGTGCCAGCAGCCCCGGACAGGCCGGGGAGCTGTTTTTT.